This paragraph covers one T cell receptor (beta chain) sequence. Germline V gives CDR1 MNHNS, CDR2 SASEGT. Trimming removed 0 bases from V and 5 bases from J; junction bases left unmatched: 13. This CDR3 is 18 amino acids long. In the original processing: Amplifying reference gene primers gave estimates of nucleated cell counts. TCRdb's table, derived via immunoSEQ multiplex PCR, lists solely in-frame clones and lacks some. V and J calls and clone size are copied from that table; D and trimming were computed from the DNA. This sample has around 200,000 clones, with 75% to 90% found just once. The entry originates in a study of blood T cell repertoires in COVID-19. Study as a whole: COVID-19 samples collected from the United States, Italy and Spain covered acute and convalescent phases. The analysed material was cDNA or gDNA that came from T cells, B-cell-depleted T cells, or PBMCs.

The sequenced sample consisted of peripheral blood. This TCR was sampled from a middle-aged woman with acute or convalescent COVID-19. The rearrangement uses TRBV6-1 and TRBJ2-5, with 9 nucleotides matching TRBD2. The CDR3 DNA sequence: TGTGCCAGCAGTGAAGCTAGCGGGGGACGCAACCTCAGGGAGACCCAGTACTTC. This codes for CASSEASGGRNLRETQYF.